A selection of T cell receptor beta chains follows, all from one sample in a study of blood T cell repertoires in COVID-19. Generated by immunoSEQ multiplex PCR, the TCRdb table keeps only in-frame clones and is missing some. This sample yields 59,000 or so clones, of which 80% are seen a single time; roughly 6.9% belongs to the top ten. Sequenced: peripheral blood. The source is a man aged 60 to 75 with acute or convalescent COVID-19. Each CDR3 is given with its conserved first and last residue. The order of the fields is V gene, D gene, clone size, J gene, CDR3 protein, CDR3 DNA. The D gene is left open where the match is weak. Some rows mark clone size as missing; the rest say once, few, many or name a class of expanded clone.

v_gene: TRBV9; d_gene: .; abundance: .; j_gene: TRBJ2-3; CDR3aa: CASSAWGLGESTDTQYF; CDR3nt: TGTGCCAGCAGCGCCTGGGGTCTCGGGGAAAGCACAGATACGCAGTATTTT
v_gene: TRBV6-6; d_gene: TRBD1; abundance: .; j_gene: TRBJ2-1; CDR3aa: CASSSTRGQRNTRHNEQFF; CDR3nt: TGTGCCAGCAGCTCCACGAGGGGACAGAGAAACACCCGTCACAATGAGCAGTTCTTC
v_gene: TRBV10-1; d_gene: .; abundance: few; j_gene: TRBJ2-7; CDR3aa: CASSYSSYEQYF; CDR3nt: TGCGCCAGCAGCTACAGCTCCTACGAGCAGTACTTC
v_gene: TRBV7-2; d_gene: .; abundance: few; j_gene: TRBJ2-1; CDR3aa: CASSFQRASSYNEQFF; CDR3nt: TGTGCCAGCAGCTTCCAGCGGGCCTCCTCCTACAATGAGCAGTTCTTC
v_gene: TRBV6-6; d_gene: .; abundance: .; j_gene: TRBJ2-7; CDR3aa: CASSHSNSYEQYF; CDR3nt: TGTGCCAGCAGTCACAGTAACTCCTACGAGCAGTACTTC
v_gene: TRBV5-1; d_gene: TRBD2; abundance: .; j_gene: TRBJ2-5; CDR3aa: CASSSLAGGTETQYF; CDR3nt: TGCGCCAGCAGCTCCTTAGCGGGGGGGACGGAGACCCAGTACTTC
v_gene: TRBV14; d_gene: .; abundance: .; j_gene: TRBJ1-6; CDR3aa: CASSQEAKNSPLHF; CDR3nt: TGTGCCAGCAGCCAGGAAGCGAAAAATTCACCCCTCCACTTT
v_gene: TRBV18; d_gene: TRBD1; abundance: .; j_gene: TRBJ1-2; CDR3aa: CASSPQGAEGYTF; CDR3nt: TGTGCCAGCTCACCACAGGGGGCAGAAGGCTACACCTTC
v_gene: TRBV5-4; d_gene: .; abundance: .; j_gene: TRBJ2-5; CDR3aa: CASSKRSGGLGETQYF; CDR3nt: TGTGCCAGCAGCAAGCGTTCAGGGGGGTTGGGGGAGACCCAGTACTTC
v_gene: TRBV27; d_gene: .; abundance: .; j_gene: TRBJ2-7; CDR3aa: CASSVTRDSYEQYF; CDR3nt: TGTGCCAGCAGTGTGACCCGGGACTCCTACGAGCAGTACTTC
v_gene: TRBV5-1; d_gene: .; abundance: .; j_gene: TRBJ2-1; CDR3aa: CASQEASYNEQFF; CDR3nt: TGCGCCAGCCAGGAGGCCTCCTACAATGAGCAGTTCTTC
v_gene: TRBV28; d_gene: .; abundance: .; j_gene: TRBJ2-5; CDR3aa: CASSLAGLRETQYF; CDR3nt: TGTGCCAGCAGTTTGGCGGGGTTACGAGAGACCCAGTACTTC
v_gene: TRBV3-1/TRBV3-2; d_gene: .; abundance: few; j_gene: TRBJ2-7; CDR3aa: CASSQAFYEQYF; CDR3nt: TGTGCCAGCAGCCAAGCCTTCTACGAGCAGTACTTC
v_gene: TRBV19; d_gene: TRBD2; abundance: .; j_gene: TRBJ2-1; CDR3aa: CASSIGQGGNEQFF; CDR3nt: TGTGCCAGTAGTATAGGCCAGGGAGGGAATGAGCAGTTCTTC
v_gene: TRBV9; d_gene: TRBD1; abundance: .; j_gene: TRBJ1-2; CDR3aa: CASSVTRDRTHGYTF; CDR3nt: TGTGCCAGCAGCGTTACCCGGGACAGGACCCATGGCTACACCTTC
v_gene: TRBV6-5; d_gene: .; abundance: .; j_gene: TRBJ2-1; CDR3aa: CASRTVGGALNEQFF; CDR3nt: TGTGCCAGCAGAACAGTGGGGGGGGCCCTCAATGAGCAGTTCTTC
v_gene: TRBV28; d_gene: .; abundance: .; j_gene: TRBJ2-7; CDR3aa: CASSTLYEQYF; CDR3nt: TGTGCCAGCTCGACTCTCTACGAGCAGTACTTC
v_gene: TRBV30; d_gene: .; abundance: .; j_gene: TRBJ2-7; CDR3aa: CAWSVQAGNYEQYF; CDR3nt: TGTGCCTGGAGTGTACAGGCAGGGAACTACGAGCAGTACTTC
v_gene: TRBV6-5; d_gene: .; abundance: .; j_gene: TRBJ1-4; CDR3aa: CASRRDEKLFF; CDR3nt: TGTGCCAGCAGGAGAGATGAAAAACTGTTTTTT
v_gene: TRBV5-1; d_gene: TRBD1; abundance: .; j_gene: TRBJ2-3; CDR3aa: CASSLGAGGTITDTQYF; CDR3nt: TGCGCCAGCAGCTTGGGGGCAGGGGGCACCATCACAGATACGCAGTATTTT
v_gene: TRBV5-1; d_gene: TRBD1; abundance: .; j_gene: TRBJ2-7; CDR3aa: CASSWTGGGDEQYF; CDR3nt: TGCGCCAGCAGCTGGACAGGGGGCGGGGACGAGCAGTACTTC
v_gene: TRBV6-1; d_gene: .; abundance: .; j_gene: TRBJ1-6; CDR3aa: CASSEEGVLRWNSPLHF; CDR3nt: TGTGCCAGCAGTGAAGAGGGGGTATTACGGTGGAATTCACCCCTCCACTTT
v_gene: TRBV10-1; d_gene: TRBD2; abundance: .; j_gene: TRBJ2-5; CDR3aa: CASTLSLTSGAQETQYF; CDR3nt: TGCGCCAGCACCCTATCGCTAACTAGCGGGGCACAAGAGACCCAGTACTTC
v_gene: TRBV18; d_gene: TRBD1; abundance: .; j_gene: TRBJ1-5; CDR3aa: CASSPGQGHQPQHF; CDR3nt: TGTGCCAGCTCACCGGGACAGGGCCATCAGCCCCAGCATTTT
v_gene: TRBV19; d_gene: TRBD2; abundance: once; j_gene: TRBJ2-7; CDR3aa: CASSIGLAVAGEQYF; CDR3nt: TGTGCCAGTAGTATCGGACTAGCGGTGGCTGGGGAGCAGTACTTC
v_gene: TRBV9; d_gene: TRBD2; abundance: .; j_gene: TRBJ2-5; CDR3aa: CASSVAAGLQETQYF; CDR3nt: TGTGCCAGCAGCGTAGCAGCGGGGCTCCAAGAGACCCAGTACTTC
v_gene: TRBV11-3; d_gene: .; abundance: .; j_gene: TRBJ2-1; CDR3aa: CASSLDGNEQFF; CDR3nt: TGTGCCAGCAGCTTAGACGGGAATGAGCAGTTCTTC
v_gene: TRBV28; d_gene: .; abundance: .; j_gene: TRBJ1-6; CDR3aa: CASSLKLQGHGSPLHF; CDR3nt: TGTGCCAGCAGTTTGAAACTACAGGGACACGGGTCACCCCTCCACTTT
v_gene: TRBV6-6; d_gene: .; abundance: .; j_gene: TRBJ2-1; CDR3aa: CASSPPGVMATYNEQFF; CDR3nt: TGTGCCAGCAGTCCCCCGGGAGTCATGGCCACCTACAATGAGCAGTTCTTC
v_gene: TRBV5-1; d_gene: .; abundance: .; j_gene: TRBJ1-6; CDR3aa: CASTDNHNSPLHF; CDR3nt: TGCGCCAGCACTGACAACCATAATTCACCCCTCCACTTT
v_gene: TRBV6-5; d_gene: TRBD1; abundance: .; j_gene: TRBJ1-2; CDR3aa: CASHTGGAGYTF; CDR3nt: TGTGCCAGTCACACAGGGGGCGCGGGCTACACCTTC
v_gene: TRBV6-5; d_gene: .; abundance: .; j_gene: TRBJ1-4; CDR3aa: CASNGDYPREKLFF; CDR3nt: TGTGCCAGCAATGGGGACTATCCCAGGGAAAAACTGTTTTTT
v_gene: TRBV19; d_gene: TRBD1; abundance: .; j_gene: TRBJ2-7; CDR3aa: CASRKPGQGGYEQYF; CDR3nt: TGTGCCAGTCGAAAACCGGGACAGGGCGGCTACGAGCAGTACTTC
v_gene: TRBV7-2; d_gene: .; abundance: .; j_gene: TRBJ2-3; CDR3aa: CASSLAGGPIGDTQYF; CDR3nt: TGTGCCAGCAGCTTGGCTGGCGGGCCAATAGGGGATACGCAGTATTTT
v_gene: TRBV25-1; d_gene: .; abundance: .; j_gene: TRBJ1-2; CDR3aa: CASQRVDGYTF; CDR3nt: TGTGCCAGCCAGAGGGTGGATGGCTACACCTTC
v_gene: TRBV5-5; d_gene: .; abundance: .; j_gene: TRBJ1-3; CDR3aa: CASSVGQGTGYF; CDR3nt: .
v_gene: TRBV7-9; d_gene: .; abundance: .; j_gene: TRBJ2-7; CDR3aa: CASRPNLSLNLTYEQYF; CDR3nt: TGTGCCAGCCGACCTAATCTTAGCCTTAACTTAACCTACGAGCAGTACTTC
v_gene: TRBV10-3; d_gene: .; abundance: few; j_gene: TRBJ1-3; CDR3aa: CAMSRGSSGNTIYF; CDR3nt: TGTGCCATGTCTCGGGGTTCCTCTGGAAACACCATATATTTT
v_gene: TRBV19; d_gene: .; abundance: .; j_gene: TRBJ1-5; CDR3aa: CASSIQTNQPQHF; CDR3nt: TGTGCCAGTAGTATTCAGACTAATCAGCCCCAGCATTTT
v_gene: TRBV24-1; d_gene: .; abundance: .; j_gene: TRBJ1-3; CDR3aa: CATTFWGLARDFSGNTIYF; CDR3nt: TGTGCCACTACGTTTTGGGGGCTGGCCCGTGATTTCTCTGGAAACACCATATATTTT
v_gene: TRBV9; d_gene: .; abundance: .; j_gene: TRBJ2-7; CDR3aa: CASSPSTDPTYEQYF; CDR3nt: TGTGCCAGCAGCCCCTCGACAGATCCGACCTACGAGCAGTACTTC
v_gene: TRBV7-9; d_gene: .; abundance: .; j_gene: TRBJ2-7; CDR3aa: CASSLGGPYEQYF; CDR3nt: TGTGCCAGCAGCTTAGGCGGCCCCTACGAGCAGTACTTC
v_gene: TRBV27; d_gene: .; abundance: .; j_gene: TRBJ1-3; CDR3aa: CASSPWPTGNTIYF; CDR3nt: TGTGCCAGCAGTCCCTGGCCAACTGGAAACACCATATATTTT
v_gene: TRBV19; d_gene: TRBD2; abundance: .; j_gene: TRBJ2-5; CDR3aa: CASSKVERGTQETQYF; CDR3nt: TGTGCCAGTAGTAAGGTGGAGCGGGGTACCCAAGAGACCCAGTACTTC
v_gene: TRBV3-1/TRBV3-2; d_gene: TRBD1; abundance: .; j_gene: TRBJ1-1; CDR3aa: CASSQPQGEAFF; CDR3nt: TGTGCCAGCAGCCAACCACAGGGGGAAGCTTTCTTT
v_gene: TRBV7-9; d_gene: .; abundance: medium-sized; j_gene: TRBJ1-3; CDR3aa: CASSSTGISGNTIYF; CDR3nt: TGTGCCAGCAGCTCCACAGGGATCTCTGGAAACACCATATATTTT
v_gene: TRBV5-8; d_gene: .; abundance: .; j_gene: TRBJ1-2; CDR3aa: CASSLDRRRYGYTF; CDR3nt: TGTGCCAGCAGCTTGGACAGAAGGCGCTATGGCTACACCTTC
v_gene: TRBV10-3; d_gene: .; abundance: once; j_gene: TRBJ1-2; CDR3aa: CATRPGENYGYTF; CDR3nt: TGTGCCACCCGGCCAGGGGAGAATTATGGCTACACCTTC
v_gene: TRBV19; d_gene: .; abundance: .; j_gene: TRBJ2-2; CDR3aa: CASRGTPNTGELFF; CDR3nt: TGTGCCAGTAGAGGGACACCGAACACCGGGGAGCTGTTTTTT
v_gene: TRBV14; d_gene: .; abundance: .; j_gene: TRBJ1-4; CDR3aa: CASSQVQANEKLFF; CDR3nt: TGTGCCAGCAGCCAAGTACAGGCCAATGAAAAACTGTTTTTT
v_gene: TRBV7-9; d_gene: TRBD1; abundance: .; j_gene: TRBJ1-1; CDR3aa: CASSLGQGASNTEAFF; CDR3nt: TGTGCCAGCAGCTTAGGCCAGGGGGCGTCGAACACTGAAGCTTTCTTT
v_gene: TRBV28; d_gene: .; abundance: .; j_gene: TRBJ1-2; CDR3aa: CASSHFGYTF; CDR3nt: TGTGCCAGCAGCCATTTTGGCTACACCTTC
v_gene: TRBV14; d_gene: .; abundance: once; j_gene: TRBJ1-1; CDR3aa: CASSQEVGGTEAFF; CDR3nt: TGTGCCAGCAGCCAAGAGGTAGGGGGCACTGAAGCTTTCTTT